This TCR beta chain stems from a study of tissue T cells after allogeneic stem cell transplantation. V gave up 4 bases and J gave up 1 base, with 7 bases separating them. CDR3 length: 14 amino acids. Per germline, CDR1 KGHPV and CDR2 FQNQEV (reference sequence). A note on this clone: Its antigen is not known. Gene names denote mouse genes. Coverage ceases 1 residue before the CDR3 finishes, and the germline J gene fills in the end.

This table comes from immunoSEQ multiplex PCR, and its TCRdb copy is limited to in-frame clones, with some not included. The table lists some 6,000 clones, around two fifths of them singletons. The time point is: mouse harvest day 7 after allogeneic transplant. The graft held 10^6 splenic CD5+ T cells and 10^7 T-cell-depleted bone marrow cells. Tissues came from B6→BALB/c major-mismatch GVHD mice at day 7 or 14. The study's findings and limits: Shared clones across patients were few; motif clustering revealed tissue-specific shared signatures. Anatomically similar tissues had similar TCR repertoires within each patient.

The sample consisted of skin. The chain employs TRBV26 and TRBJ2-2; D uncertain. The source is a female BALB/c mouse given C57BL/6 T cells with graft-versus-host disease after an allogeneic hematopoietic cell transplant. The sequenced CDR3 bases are TGTGCCAGCAGTCCCTACCTAAACACCGGGCAGCTCTAC. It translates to CASSPYLNTGQLY. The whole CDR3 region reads CASSPYLNTGQLYF.